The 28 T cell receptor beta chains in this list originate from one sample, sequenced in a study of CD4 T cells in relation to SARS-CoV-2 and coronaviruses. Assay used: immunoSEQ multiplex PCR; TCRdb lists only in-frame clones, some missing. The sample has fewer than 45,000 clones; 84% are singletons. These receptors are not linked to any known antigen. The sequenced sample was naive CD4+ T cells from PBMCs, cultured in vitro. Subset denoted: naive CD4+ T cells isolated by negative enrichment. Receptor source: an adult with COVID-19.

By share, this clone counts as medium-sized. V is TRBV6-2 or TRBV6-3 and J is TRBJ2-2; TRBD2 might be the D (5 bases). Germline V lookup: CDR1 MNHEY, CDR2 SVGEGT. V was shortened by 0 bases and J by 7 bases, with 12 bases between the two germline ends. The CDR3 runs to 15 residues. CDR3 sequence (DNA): TGTGCCAGCAGTTACTCCCCCGAGGGTAGCGGGGAGCTGTTTTTT. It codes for CASSYSPEGSGELFF.

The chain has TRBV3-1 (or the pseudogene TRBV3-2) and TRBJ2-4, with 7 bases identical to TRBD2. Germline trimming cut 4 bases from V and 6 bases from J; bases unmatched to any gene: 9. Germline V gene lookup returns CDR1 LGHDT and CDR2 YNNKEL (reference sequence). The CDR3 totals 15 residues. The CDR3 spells CASSRKRGRGNIQYF. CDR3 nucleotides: TGTGCCAGCAGCCGAAAGCGGGGCCGCGGAAACATTCAGTACTTC.

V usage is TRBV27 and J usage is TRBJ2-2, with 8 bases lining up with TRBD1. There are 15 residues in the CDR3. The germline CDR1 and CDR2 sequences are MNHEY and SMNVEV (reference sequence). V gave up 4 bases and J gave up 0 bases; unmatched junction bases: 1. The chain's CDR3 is CASSWDRTNTGELFF. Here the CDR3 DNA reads TGTGCCAGCAGTTGGGACAGGACGAACACCGGGGAGCTGTTTTTT.

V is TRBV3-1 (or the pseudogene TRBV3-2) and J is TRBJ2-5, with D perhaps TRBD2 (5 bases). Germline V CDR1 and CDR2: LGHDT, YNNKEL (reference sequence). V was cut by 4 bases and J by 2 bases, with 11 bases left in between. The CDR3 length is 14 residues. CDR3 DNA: TGTGCCAGCAGCCTTGGACGGAGGCAAGAGACCCAGTACTTC. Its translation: CASSLGRRQETQYF.

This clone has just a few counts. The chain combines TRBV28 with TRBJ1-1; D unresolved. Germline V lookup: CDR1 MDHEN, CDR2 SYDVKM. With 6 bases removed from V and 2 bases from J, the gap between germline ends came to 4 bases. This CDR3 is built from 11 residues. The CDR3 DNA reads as TGTGCCAGCAGCCCCAACACTGAAGCTTTCTTT. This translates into CASSPNTEAFF.

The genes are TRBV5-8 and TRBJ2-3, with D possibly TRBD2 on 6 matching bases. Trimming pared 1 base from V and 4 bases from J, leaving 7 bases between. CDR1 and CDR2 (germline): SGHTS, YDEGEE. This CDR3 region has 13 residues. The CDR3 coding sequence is TGTGCCAGCAGCTTGTGGGGGGCAGATACGCAGTATTTT. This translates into CASSLWGADTQYF.

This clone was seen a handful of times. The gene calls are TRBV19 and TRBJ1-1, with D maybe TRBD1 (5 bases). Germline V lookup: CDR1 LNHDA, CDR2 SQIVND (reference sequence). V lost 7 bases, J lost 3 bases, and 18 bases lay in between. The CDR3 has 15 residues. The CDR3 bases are TGTGCCAGTACCAGACCCAGTACGGGGCACACTGAAGCTTTCTTT. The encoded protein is CASTRPSTGHTEAFF.

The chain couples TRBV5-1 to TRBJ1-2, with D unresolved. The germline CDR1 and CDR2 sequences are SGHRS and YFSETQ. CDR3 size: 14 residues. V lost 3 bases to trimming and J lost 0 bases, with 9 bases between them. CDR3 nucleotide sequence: TGCGCCAGCAGCTCCGGAACAACTAACTATGGCTACACCTTC. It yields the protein CASSSGTTNYGYTF.

CDR3 sequence (DNA): TGTGCCAGTGGACGTTTGGGCACTGAAGCTTTCTTT. This translates into CASGRLGTEAFF. The chain joins TRBV6-5 to TRBJ1-1, with D unclear. The V end was cut by 9 bases, the J end by 4 bases, with 12 bases between. Germline loops: CDR1 MNHEY, CDR2 SVGAGI. The CDR3 consists of 12 residues.

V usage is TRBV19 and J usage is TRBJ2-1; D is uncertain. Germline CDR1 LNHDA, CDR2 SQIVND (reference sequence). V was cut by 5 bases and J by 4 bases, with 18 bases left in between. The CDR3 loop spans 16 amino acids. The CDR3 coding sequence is TGTGCCAGTAGTGACATTATAGGAGAAAATTACAATGAGCAGTTCTTC. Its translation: CASSDIIGENYNEQFF.

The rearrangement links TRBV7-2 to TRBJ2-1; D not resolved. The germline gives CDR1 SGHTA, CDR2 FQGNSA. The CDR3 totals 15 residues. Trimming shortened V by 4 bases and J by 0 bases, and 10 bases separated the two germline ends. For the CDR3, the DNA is TGTGCCAGCAGCTCTACTACGAGCTCCTACAATGAGCAGTTCTTC. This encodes CASSSTTSSYNEQFF.

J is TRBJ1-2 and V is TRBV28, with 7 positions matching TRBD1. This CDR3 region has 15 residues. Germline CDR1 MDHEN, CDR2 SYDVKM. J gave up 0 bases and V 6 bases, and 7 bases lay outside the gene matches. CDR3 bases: TGTGCCAGCAGCCCCCGGGACAGACCTAACTATGGCTACACCTTC. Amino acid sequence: CASSPRDRPNYGYTF.

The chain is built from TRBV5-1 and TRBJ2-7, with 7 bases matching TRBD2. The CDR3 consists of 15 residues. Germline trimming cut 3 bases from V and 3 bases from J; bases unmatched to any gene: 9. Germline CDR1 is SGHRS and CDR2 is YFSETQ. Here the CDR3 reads CASSSAGRGSYEQYF. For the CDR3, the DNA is TGCGCCAGCAGCTCGGCGGGGAGGGGTAGCTACGAGCAGTACTTC.

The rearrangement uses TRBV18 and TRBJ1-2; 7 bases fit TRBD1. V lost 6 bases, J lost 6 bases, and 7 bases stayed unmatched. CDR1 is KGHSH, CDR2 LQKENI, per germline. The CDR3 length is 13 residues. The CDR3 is CASSRGTEDGYTF. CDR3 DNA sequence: TGTGCCAGCTCGCGCGGGACAGAAGATGGCTACACCTTC. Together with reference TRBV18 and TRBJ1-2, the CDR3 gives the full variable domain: NAGVMQNPRHLVRRRGQEARLRCSPMKGHSHVYWYRQLPEEGLKFMVYLQKENIIDESGMPKERFSAEFPKEGPSILRIQQVVRGDSAAYFCASSRGTEDGYTFGSGTRLTVV.

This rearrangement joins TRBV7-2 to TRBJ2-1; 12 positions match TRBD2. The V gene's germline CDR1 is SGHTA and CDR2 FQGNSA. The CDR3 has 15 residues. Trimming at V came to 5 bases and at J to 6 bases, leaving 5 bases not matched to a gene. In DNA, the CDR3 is TGTGCCAGCAGCCCCCCGGGACTAGCGGGCAATGAGCAGTTCTTC. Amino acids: CASSPPGLAGNEQFF.

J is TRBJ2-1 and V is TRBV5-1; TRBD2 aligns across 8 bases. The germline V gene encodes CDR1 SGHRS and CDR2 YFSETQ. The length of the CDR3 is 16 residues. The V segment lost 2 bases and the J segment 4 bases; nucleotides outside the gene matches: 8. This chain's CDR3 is CASSFVLAVNYNEQFF. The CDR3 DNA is TGCGCCAGCAGCTTCGTACTAGCGGTGAATTACAATGAGCAGTTCTTC.

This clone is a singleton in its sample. The CDR3 region has the DNA TGTGCCAGCAGCTTACGCGGGAGAAACGGAGATACGCAGTATTTT. This gives the protein CASSLRGRNGDTQYF. The chain combines TRBV7-2 with TRBJ2-3, with 7 bases that match TRBD2. Germline V gene sequence: CDR1 SGHTA, CDR2 FQGNSA. J gave up 5 bases and V 2 bases, and 7 bases lay outside the gene matches. The CDR3 has 15 amino acids.

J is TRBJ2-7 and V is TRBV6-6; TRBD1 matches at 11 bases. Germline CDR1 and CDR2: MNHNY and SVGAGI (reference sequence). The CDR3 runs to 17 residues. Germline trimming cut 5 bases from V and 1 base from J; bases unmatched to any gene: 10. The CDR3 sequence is CASSRNPGTGGSYEQYF. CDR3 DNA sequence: TGTGCCAGCAGTCGCAACCCCGGGACAGGGGGTTCCTACGAGCAGTACTTC.

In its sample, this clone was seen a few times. CDR3 region: CASSLEPGINYGYTF. The CDR3 DNA reads TGCGCCAGCAGCTTGGAGCCGGGGATCAACTATGGCTACACCTTC. The chain links TRBV5-1 to TRBJ1-2; no clear D gene. Germline CDR1 reads SGHRS; CDR2 reads YFSETQ. CDR3 length equals 15 residues. V gave up 0 bases and J gave up 2 bases, with 11 bases separating them.

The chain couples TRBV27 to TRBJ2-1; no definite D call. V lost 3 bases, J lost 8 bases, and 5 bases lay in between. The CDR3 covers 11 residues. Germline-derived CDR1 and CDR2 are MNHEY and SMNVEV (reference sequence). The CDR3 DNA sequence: TGTGCCAGCAGTTTCTTACATGAGCAGTTCTTC. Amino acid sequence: CASSFLHEQFF.

Here the CDR3 reads CASSPEAGAGANVLTF. Here the CDR3 DNA reads TGCGCCAGCAGCCCAGAAGCAGGGGCTGGGGCCAACGTCCTGACTTTC. The chain links TRBV4-3 to TRBJ2-6; tentative D call: TRBD1 (6 bases). V lost 4 bases and J 2 bases, leaving 12 bases between the germline ends. Germline V gives CDR1 LGHNA, CDR2 YSLEER. The CDR3 covers 16 residues.

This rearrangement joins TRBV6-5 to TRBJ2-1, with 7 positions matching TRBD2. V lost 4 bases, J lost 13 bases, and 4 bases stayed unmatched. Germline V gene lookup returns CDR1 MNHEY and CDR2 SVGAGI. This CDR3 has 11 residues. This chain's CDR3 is CASSSRGIQFF. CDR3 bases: TGTGCCAGCAGTTCGCGGGGGATACAGTTCTTC.

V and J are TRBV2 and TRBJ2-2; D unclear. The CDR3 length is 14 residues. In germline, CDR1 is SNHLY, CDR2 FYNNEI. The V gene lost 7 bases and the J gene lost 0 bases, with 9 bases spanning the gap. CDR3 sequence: CASTFSPNTGELFF. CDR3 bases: TGTGCCAGCACCTTTAGTCCGAACACCGGGGAGCTGTTTTTT.

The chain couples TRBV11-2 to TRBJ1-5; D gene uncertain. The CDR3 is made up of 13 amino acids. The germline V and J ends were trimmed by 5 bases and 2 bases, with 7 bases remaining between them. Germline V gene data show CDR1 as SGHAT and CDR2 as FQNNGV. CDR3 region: CASSLWGNQPQHF. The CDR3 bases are TGTGCCAGCAGCCTCTGGGGCAATCAGCCCCAGCATTTT.

In DNA, the CDR3 is TGCGCCAGCAGCTTTACCTACCGGGGCCCCTCTAACTATGGCTACACCTTC. This codes for CASSFTYRGPSNYGYTF. V usage is TRBV5-1 and J usage is TRBJ1-2, with TRBD1 as a possible D gene (5 bases). Trimming took off 2 bases at V and 0 bases at J, with 17 bases between the two ends. Germline CDR1 reads SGHRS; CDR2 reads YFSETQ. There are 17 residues in the CDR3.

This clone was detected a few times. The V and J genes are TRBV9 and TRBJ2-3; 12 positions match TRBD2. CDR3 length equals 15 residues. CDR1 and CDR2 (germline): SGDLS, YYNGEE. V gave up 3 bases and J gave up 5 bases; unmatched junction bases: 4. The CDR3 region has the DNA TGTGCCAGCAGCGACCGACTAGCGGGGGAAGATACGCAGTATTTT. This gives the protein CASSDRLAGEDTQYF. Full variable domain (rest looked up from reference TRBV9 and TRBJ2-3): DSGVTQTPKHLITATGQRVTLRCSPRSGDLSVYWYQQSLDQGLQFLIQYYNGEERAKGNILERFSAQQFPDLHSELNLSSLELGDSALYFCASSDRLAGEDTQYFGPGTRLTVL.

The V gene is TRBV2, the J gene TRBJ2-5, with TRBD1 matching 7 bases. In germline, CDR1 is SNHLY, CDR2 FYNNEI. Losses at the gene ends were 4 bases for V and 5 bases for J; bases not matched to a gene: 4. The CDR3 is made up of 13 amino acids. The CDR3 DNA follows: TGTGCCAGCAGTGCAAGGGGGCAGGAGACCCAGTACTTC. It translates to CASSARGQETQYF.

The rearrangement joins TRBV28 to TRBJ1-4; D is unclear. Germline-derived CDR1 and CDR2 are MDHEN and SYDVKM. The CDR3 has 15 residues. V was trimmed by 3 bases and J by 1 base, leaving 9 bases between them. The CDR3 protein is CASSFSGVTNEKLFF. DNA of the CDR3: TGTGCCAGCAGTTTTTCCGGGGTAACTAATGAAAAACTGTTTTTT.